The 6 T cell receptor beta chains below were found in one sample sequenced in a study of beta chain features in type 1 diabetes (dated by TCRdb to between 2017 and 2018). The library was prepared using the immunoSEQ multiplex PCR assay. The entire amount of isolated RNA was reverse transcribed using the High Capacity cDNA Reverse Transcription Kit, so the sequenced TCRB transcripts were expressed ones. TCRdb provides this immuneACCESS table in a form limited to in-frame rearrangements. Some clones are lacking; in checked studies, under half of them reflect an unresolved V gene, and why the rest are absent is not known. This sample holds about 620,000 clones; roughly 16% were observed only once. The ten largest clonotypes hold 0.07% to 0.095% of the sample. Material for sequencing was naive CD4+ T cells from blood. The cell subset or site label for this specimen denotes: true naive CD4+ T cells. These receptors were collected from a man younger than 35 in good health.

This clone was found a few times. V gene TRBV5-6 combines with J gene TRBJ1-2; D may be TRBD1 (6 bases). Germline loops: CDR1 SGHDT, CDR2 YYEEEE. The CDR3 runs to 14 residues. V gave up 4 bases and J gave up 2 bases, with 12 bases separating them. The CDR3 DNA reads TGTGCCAGCAGCCGGGACACTCGGAACTATGGCTACACCTTC. Protein product: CASSRDTRNYGYTF.

This chain links TRBV28 with TRBJ2-7; no reliable D call. From germline, CDR1 is MDHEN and CDR2 SYDVKM. CDR3 size: 11 residues. Trimming pared 3 bases from V and 4 bases from J, leaving 4 bases between. CDR3 loop: CASSLMYEQYF. CDR3 nucleotides: TGTGCCAGCAGTTTGATGTACGAGCAGTACTTC.

The chain employs TRBV9 and TRBJ2-5, with D unresolved. Germline V gene data show CDR1 as SGDLS and CDR2 as YYNGEE. Trimming removed 4 bases from V and 4 bases from J, with 8 bases in between. The CDR3 has 12 amino acids. The CDR3 DNA reads as TGTGCCAGCAGCCGTAGAGGAGAGACCCAGTACTTC. Translated: CASSRRGETQYF.

This chain connects TRBV6-6 to TRBJ2-1, with TRBD2 matching 11 bases. CDR1 and CDR2 from the germline V gene are MNHNY and SVGAGI (reference sequence). The CDR3 consists of 16 residues. The trim removed 2 bases at V and 4 bases at J, leaving 4 bases unmatched. As DNA, the CDR3 is TGTGCCAGCAGTTACGCCCGACTAGCGGGGTACAATGAGCAGTTCTTC. Amino acid sequence: CASSYARLAGYNEQFF.

Notes on this clone: Other nucleotide sequences in the sample specify the same CDR3. The CDR3, as DNA: TGTGCCAGCAGCCGGGACTTAAACACCGGGGAGCTGTTTTTT. It codes for CASSRDLNTGELFF. The chain links TRBV14 to TRBJ2-2; tentatively, D is TRBD2 (6 bases). Between the trimmed V and J ends, which lost 4 bases and 2 bases, there was a span of 8 bases. The CDR3 consists of 14 residues. CDR1 SGHDN and CDR2 FVKESK come from the germline V gene.

This clone occurred a few times. The chain links TRBV9 to TRBJ2-5; tentative D call: TRBD2 (5 bases). V dropped 2 bases and J dropped 5 bases, with 16 bases sitting between them. This CDR3 has 15 amino acids. Germline V gene data show CDR1 as SGDLS and CDR2 as YYNGEE. CDR3 DNA sequence: TGTGCCAGCAGCGTTGAGGGCCCACTAGGGGAGACCCAGTACTTC. Its protein product is CASSVEGPLGETQYF.